What follows is one TCR beta chain and its context. This entry is derived from a study of blood T cell repertoires in COVID-19. Study-level background: Samples representing acute and convalescent COVID-19 were sourced from the United States, Italy and Spain. Sources were T cells, B-cell-depleted T cells, or PBMCs; the material itself was cDNA or gDNA.

After removal of 3 bases from V and 1 base from J, the junction contained 2 bases not matched to a gene. The V gene's germline CDR1 is KGHSH and CDR2 LQKENI. This CDR3 has 14 residues. As processed by the authors: Amplification of reference gene primers was used by the study to estimate nucleated cell counts. Repertoires were generated with immunoSEQ multiplex PCR, while TCRdb's copy carries only in-frame clones and drops some. From that table come the V and J calls and clone size; the DNA was used to work out D and trimming. This sample has 30,000 to 40,000 clones; 80% to 95% occur once, and the top ten carry 4.5% to 7%.

The J gene is TRBJ2-5, the V gene TRBV18; 7 nucleotides line up with TRBD1. The TCR sequence derives from a woman of 80 years or more with acute or convalescent COVID-19. Specimen: peripheral blood. The CDR3 loop is CASSPGTAQETQYF. CDR3 coding DNA: TGTGCCAGCTCACCCGGGACAGCCCAAGAGACCCAGTACTTC. The entire variable domain, with the rest obtained from reference TRBV18 and TRBJ2-5, is as follows: NAGVMQNPRHLVRRRGQEARLRCSPMKGHSHVYWYRQLPEEGLKFMVYLQKENIIDESGMPKERFSAEFPKEGPSILRIQQVVRGDSAAYFCASSPGTAQETQYFGPGTRLLVL.